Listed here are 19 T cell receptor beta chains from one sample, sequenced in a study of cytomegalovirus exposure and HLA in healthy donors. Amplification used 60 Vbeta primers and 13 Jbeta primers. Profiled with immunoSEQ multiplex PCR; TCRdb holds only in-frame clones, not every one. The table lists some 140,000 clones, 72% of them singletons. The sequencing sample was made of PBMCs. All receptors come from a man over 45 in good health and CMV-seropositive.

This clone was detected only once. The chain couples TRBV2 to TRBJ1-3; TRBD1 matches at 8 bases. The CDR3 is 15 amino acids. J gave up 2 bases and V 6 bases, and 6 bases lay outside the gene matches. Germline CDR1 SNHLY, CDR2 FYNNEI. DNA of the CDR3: TGTGCCAGCAGAGACGGGACAGGACCTGGAAACACCATATATTTT. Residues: CASRDGTGPGNTIYF. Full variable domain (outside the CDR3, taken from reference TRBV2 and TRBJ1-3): EPEVTQTPSHQVTQMGQEVILRCVPISNHLYFYWYRQILGQKVEFLVSFYNNEISEKSEIFDDQFSVERPDGSNFTLKIRSTKLEDSAMYFCASRDGTGPGNTIYFGEGSWLTVV.

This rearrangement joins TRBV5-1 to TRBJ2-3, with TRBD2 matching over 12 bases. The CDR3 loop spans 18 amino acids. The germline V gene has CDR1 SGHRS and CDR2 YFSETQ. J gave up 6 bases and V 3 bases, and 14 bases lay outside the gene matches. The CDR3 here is CASSYGSLAGGQMDTQYF. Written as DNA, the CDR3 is TGCGCCAGCAGCTATGGTTCCCTAGCGGGGGGGCAAATGGATACGCAGTATTTT.

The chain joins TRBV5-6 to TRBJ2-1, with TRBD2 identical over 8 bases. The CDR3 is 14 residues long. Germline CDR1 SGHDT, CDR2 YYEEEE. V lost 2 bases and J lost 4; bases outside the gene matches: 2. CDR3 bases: TGTGCCAGCAGCTTCGGGACTAGATACAATGAGCAGTTCTTC. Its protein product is CASSFGTRYNEQFF.

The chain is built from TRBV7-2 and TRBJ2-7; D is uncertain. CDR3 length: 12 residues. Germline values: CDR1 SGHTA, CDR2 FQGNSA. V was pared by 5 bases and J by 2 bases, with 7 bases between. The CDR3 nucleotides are TGTGCCAGCAGCCTATTGACCTACGAGCAGTACTTC. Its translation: CASSLLTYEQYF.

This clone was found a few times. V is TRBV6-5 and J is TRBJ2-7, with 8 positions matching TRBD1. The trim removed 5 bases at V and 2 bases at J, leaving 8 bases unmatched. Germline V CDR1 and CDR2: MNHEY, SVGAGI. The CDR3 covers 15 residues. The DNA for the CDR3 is TGTGCCAGCAGTCCGGACAGGGCTAACACCTACGAGCAGTACTTC. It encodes CASSPDRANTYEQYF.

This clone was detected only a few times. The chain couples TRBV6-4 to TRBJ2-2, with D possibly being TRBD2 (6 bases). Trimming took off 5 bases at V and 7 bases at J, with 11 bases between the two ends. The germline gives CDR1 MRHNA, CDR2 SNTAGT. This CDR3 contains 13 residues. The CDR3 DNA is TGTGCCAGCAGTAGGAGGGCCAACGGGGAGCTGTTTTTT. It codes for CASSRRANGELFF.

The CDR3 loop reads CSVEDAARRDRAYNEQFF. CDR3 coding DNA: TGCAGCGTTGAAGATGCAGCGAGGAGGGACAGGGCTTACAATGAGCAGTTCTTC. This rearrangement joins TRBV29-1 to TRBJ2-1; the match to TRBD1 covers 9 bases. This CDR3 has 18 residues. Trimming removed 0 bases from V and 4 bases from J; junction bases left unmatched: 13. The V gene's germline CDR1 is SQVTM and CDR2 ANQGSEA.

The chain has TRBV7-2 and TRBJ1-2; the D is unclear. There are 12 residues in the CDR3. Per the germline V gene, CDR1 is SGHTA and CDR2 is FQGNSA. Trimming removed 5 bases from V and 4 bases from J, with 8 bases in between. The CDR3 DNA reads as TGTGCCAGCAGCCAACTCCGCTATGGCTACACCTTC. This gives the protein CASSQLRYGYTF. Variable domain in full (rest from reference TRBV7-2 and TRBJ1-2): GAGVSQSPSNKVTEKGKDVELRCDPISGHTALYWYRQSLGQGLEFLIYFQGNSAPDKSGLPSDRFSAERTGGSVSTLTIQRTQQEDSAVYLCASSQLRYGYTFGSGTRLTVV.

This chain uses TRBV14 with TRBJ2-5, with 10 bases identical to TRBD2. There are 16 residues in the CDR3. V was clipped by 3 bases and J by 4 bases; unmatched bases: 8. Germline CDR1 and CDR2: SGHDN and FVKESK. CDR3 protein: CASSHGSSSGGETQYF. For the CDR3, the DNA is TGTGCCAGCAGCCACGGTTCCTCTAGCGGGGGAGAGACCCAGTACTTC.

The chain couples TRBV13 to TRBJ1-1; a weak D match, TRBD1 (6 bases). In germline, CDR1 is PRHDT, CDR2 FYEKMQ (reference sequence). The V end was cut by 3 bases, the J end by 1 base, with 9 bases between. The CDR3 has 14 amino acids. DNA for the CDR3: TGTGCCAGCAGCTTCAACAGGGCGAACACTGAAGCTTTCTTT. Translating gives CASSFNRANTEAFF.

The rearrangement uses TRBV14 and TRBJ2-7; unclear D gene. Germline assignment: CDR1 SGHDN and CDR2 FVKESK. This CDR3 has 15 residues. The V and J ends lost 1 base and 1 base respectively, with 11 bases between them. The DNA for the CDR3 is TGTGCCAGCAGCCAAGGAAGTACGCGATCCTACGAGCAGTACTTC. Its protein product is CASSQGSTRSYEQYF. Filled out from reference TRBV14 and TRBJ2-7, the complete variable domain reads EAGVTQFPSHSVIEKGQTVTLRCDPISGHDNLYWYRRVMGKEIKFLLHFVKESKQDESGMPNNRFLAERTGGTYSTLKVQPAELEDSGVYFCASSQGSTRSYEQYFGPGTRLTVT.

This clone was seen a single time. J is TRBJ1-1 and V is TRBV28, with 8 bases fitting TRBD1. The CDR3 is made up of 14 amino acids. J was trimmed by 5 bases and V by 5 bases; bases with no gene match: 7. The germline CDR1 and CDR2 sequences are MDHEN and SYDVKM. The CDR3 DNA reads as TGTGCCAGCAGTCCCCAGGGGGCGGAGACTGAAGCTTTCTTT. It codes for CASSPQGAETEAFF.

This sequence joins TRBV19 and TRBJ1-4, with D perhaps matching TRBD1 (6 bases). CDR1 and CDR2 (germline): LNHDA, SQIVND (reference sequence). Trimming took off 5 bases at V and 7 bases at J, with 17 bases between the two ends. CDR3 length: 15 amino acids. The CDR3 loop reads CASSPHRVSGEKLFF. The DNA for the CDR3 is TGTGCCAGTAGTCCCCACAGGGTTTCGGGTGAAAAACTGTTTTTT.

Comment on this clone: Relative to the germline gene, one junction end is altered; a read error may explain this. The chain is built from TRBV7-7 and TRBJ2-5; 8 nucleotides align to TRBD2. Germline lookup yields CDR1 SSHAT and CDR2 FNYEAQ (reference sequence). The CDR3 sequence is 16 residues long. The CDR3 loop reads CASSSVRALAGETQYF. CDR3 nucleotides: TGTGCTAGCAGCTCGGTCCGGGCCTTAGCGGGGGAGACCCAGTACTTC.

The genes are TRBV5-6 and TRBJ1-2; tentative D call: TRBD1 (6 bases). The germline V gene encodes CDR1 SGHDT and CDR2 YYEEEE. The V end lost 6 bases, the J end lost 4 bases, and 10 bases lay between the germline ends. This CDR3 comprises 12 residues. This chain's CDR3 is CASTRTAYGYTF. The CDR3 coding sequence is TGTGCCAGCACCAGGACAGCCTATGGCTACACCTTC.

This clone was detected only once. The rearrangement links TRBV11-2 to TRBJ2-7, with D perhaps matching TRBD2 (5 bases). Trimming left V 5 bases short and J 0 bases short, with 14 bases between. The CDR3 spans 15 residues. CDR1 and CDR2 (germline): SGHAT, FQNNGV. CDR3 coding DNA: TGTGCCAGCAGCCCCCAGGTGGAGGTCTCCTACGAGCAGTACTTC. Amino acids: CASSPQVEVSYEQYF.

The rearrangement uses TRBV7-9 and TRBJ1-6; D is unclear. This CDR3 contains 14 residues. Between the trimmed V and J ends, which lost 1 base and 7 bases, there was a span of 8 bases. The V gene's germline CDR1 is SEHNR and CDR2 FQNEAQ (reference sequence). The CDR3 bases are TGTGCCAGCAGCTTAGACAGCAGAAATTCACCCCTCCACTTT. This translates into CASSLDSRNSPLHF.

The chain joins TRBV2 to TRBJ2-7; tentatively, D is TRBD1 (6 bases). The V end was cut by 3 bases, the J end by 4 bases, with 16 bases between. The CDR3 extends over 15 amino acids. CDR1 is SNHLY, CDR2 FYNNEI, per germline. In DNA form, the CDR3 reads TGTGCCAGCAGTGACGTGGGGGCCCAAAATTACGAGCAGTACTTC. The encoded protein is CASSDVGAQNYEQYF.

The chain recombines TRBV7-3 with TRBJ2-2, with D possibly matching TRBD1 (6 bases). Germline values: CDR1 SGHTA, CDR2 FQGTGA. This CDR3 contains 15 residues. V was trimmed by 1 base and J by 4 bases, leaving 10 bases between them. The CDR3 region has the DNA TGTGCCAGCAGCTTAAGGGGGCAGGTCACCGGGGAGCTGTTTTTT. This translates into CASSLRGQVTGELFF.